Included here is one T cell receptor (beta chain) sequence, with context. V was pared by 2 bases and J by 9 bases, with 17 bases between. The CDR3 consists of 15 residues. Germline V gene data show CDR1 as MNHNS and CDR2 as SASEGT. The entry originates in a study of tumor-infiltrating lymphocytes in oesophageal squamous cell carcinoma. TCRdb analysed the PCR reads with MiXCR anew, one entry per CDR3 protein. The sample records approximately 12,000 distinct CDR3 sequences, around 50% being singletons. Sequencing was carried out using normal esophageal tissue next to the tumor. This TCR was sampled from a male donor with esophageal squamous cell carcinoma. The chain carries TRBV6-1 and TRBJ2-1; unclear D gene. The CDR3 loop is CASSERTSGLGEQFF. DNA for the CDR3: TGTGCCAGCAGTGAAAGGACCTCCGGGTTAGGTGAGCAGTTCTTC.